Listed below are T cell receptor beta chains from one sample, sequenced in a study of blood T cell repertoires in COVID-19. The protocol was immunoSEQ multiplex PCR, while the TCRdb copy is restricted to in-frame clones and leaves out a portion. The sample carries about 460,000 clones, 80% to 90% recorded once. The source material was PBMCs or T cells enriched from blood (not recorded which). These receptor sequences come from a woman aged 55-69 years who had recovered from COVID-19. The CDR3 runs from the conserved cysteine through the conserved F or W. The order of the fields is D gene, J gene, CDR3 length, V gene, clone size, CDR3 DNA, CDR3 protein. D genes are given only for firm matches. Some rows mark clone size as missing; the rest say once, few, many or name a class of expanded clone.

>TRBD1|TRBJ2-1|13|TRBV6-5|-
TGTGCCAGCCGATGGCAGGGGGCGGTTGAGCAGTTCTTC
CASRWQGAVEQFF
>TRBD2|TRBJ2-1|15|TRBV18|-
TGTGCCAGCTCCCTCTTAGCGGGGGGGGTCAATGAGCAGTTCTTC
CASSLLAGGVNEQFF
>TRBD2|TRBJ2-5|14|TRBV9|-
TGTGCCAGCAGCGTAGAGGGAGGGCAAGAGACCCAGTACTTC
CASSVEGGQETQYF
>-|TRBJ1-1|13|TRBV5-1|once
TGCGCCAGCAGTTCTCAGAAGAACACTGAAGCTTTCTTT
CASSSQKNTEAFF
>-|TRBJ2-1|13|TRBV27|few
TGTGCCAGCAGTTTTGAGATATACAATGAGCAGTTCTTC
CASSFEIYNEQFF
>TRBD2|TRBJ2-1|15|TRBV10-3|-
TGTGCCATCAGTGTGCTAGCGGGGACCTACAATGAGCAGTTCTTC
CAISVLAGTYNEQFF
>-|TRBJ2-2|14|TRBV5-4|-
TGTGCCAGCAGCTTGGGGACAACCACCGGGGAGCTGTTTTTT
CASSLGTTTGELFF
>-|TRBJ1-3|13|TRBV27|-
TGTGCCAGCAGTTCAACAGGGCGGAACACCATATATTTT
CASSSTGRNTIYF
>-|TRBJ2-2|16|TRBV15|-
TGTGCCACCAGAATCACGGAACAGGGCACCACCGGGGAGCTGTTTTTT
CATRITEQGTTGELFF
>TRBD1|TRBJ1-1|14|TRBV10-3|-
TGTGCCATCAGTGCGTACAGGGGAGGCACTGAAGCTTTCTTT
CAISAYRGGTEAFF
>TRBD1|TRBJ1-2|15|TRBV7-9|-
TGTGCCAGCAGCCCCGGACAGGGGCCCGACTATGGCTACACCTTC
CASSPGQGPDYGYTF
>TRBD1|TRBJ1-1|14|TRBV2|once
TGTGCCAGCAAGGGACAGGGCGGAACCACTGAAGCTTTCTTT
CASKGQGGTTEAFF
>-|TRBJ2-1|14|TRBV27|-
TGTGCCAGCAGTTTAACAGGGTCTAAATATGAGCAGTTCTTC
CASSLTGSKYEQFF
>TRBD1|TRBJ1-3|16|TRBV2|-
TGTGCCAGCAAACTAGGACAGGGTATATCTGGAAACACCATATATTTT
CASKLGQGISGNTIYF
>-|TRBJ1-2|13|TRBV5-4|once
TGTGCCAGCAGCTCCGGACAGAACTATGGCTACACCTTC
CASSSGQNYGYTF
>-|TRBJ1-1|14|TRBV2|-
TGTGCCAGCAGTGAGCAGGGAGGAAGAACTGAAGCTTTCTTT
CASSEQGGRTEAFF
>TRBD1|TRBJ1-3|14|TRBV19|few
TGTGCCAGTAGGACGGACAGGGGTGGAAACACCATATATTTT
CASRTDRGGNTIYF
>TRBD1|TRBJ2-1|15|TRBV24-1|-
TGTGCCACCAGTGAGGGACAGGGGACATACAATGAGCAGTTCTTC
CATSEGQGTYNEQFF
>-|TRBJ1-2|13|TRBV6-1|-
TGTGCCAGCAGTGAAGACAGTTCTTATGGCTACACCTTC
CASSEDSSYGYTF
>-|TRBJ1-2|12|TRBV2|-
TGTGCCAGCAGTGAACGAACGGGTGGCTACACCTTC
CASSERTGGYTF
>-|TRBJ1-1|14|TRBV18|once
TGTGCCAGCTCAACAGGGATGCCGAACACTGAAGCTTTCTTT
CASSTGMPNTEAFF
>-|TRBJ2-2|13|TRBV24-1|once
TGTGCCACCAGTGCCCGGAACACCGGGGAGCTGTTTTTT
CATSARNTGELFF
>-|TRBJ1-2|13|TRBV24-1|-
TGTGCCACCAGCCGAGGGGGGGCGTATGGCTACACCTTC
CATSRGGAYGYTF
>TRBD1|TRBJ2-7|14|TRBV24-1|-
TGTGCCACCAGTGACCCCGGGACAGGGGACGAGCAGTACTTC
CATSDPGTGDEQYF
>-|TRBJ1-5|15|TRBV6-5|-
TGTGCCAGCAGTCGCAGGGACTATAGCAATCAGCCCCAGCATTTT
CASSRRDYSNQPQHF
>TRBD1|TRBJ1-1|14|TRBV6-5|-
TGTGCCAGCAGTCCGGGACAGGGAAGTACTGAAGCTTTCTTT
CASSPGQGSTEAFF
>-|TRBJ1-1|13|TRBV2|-
TGTGCCACCACCGGGAGGGCGAACACTGAAGCTTTCTTT
CATTGRANTEAFF
>-|TRBJ1-3|13|TRBV25-1|-
TGTGCCAGCAGTGACCTCAGAGGGAACACCATATATTTT
CASSDLRGNTIYF
>TRBD1|TRBJ1-5|14|TRBV20-1|-
TGCAGTGCTAGTGAACAGGGGAAGTATCAGCCCCAGCATTTT
CSASEQGKYQPQHF
>TRBD1|TRBJ1-1|14|TRBV4-1|-
TGCGCCAGCAGCCAGGCGGACAGGGGGACTGAAGCTTTCTTT
CASSQADRGTEAFF
>-|TRBJ1-1|14|TRBV15|many
TGTGCCACCAGCACCCCGGGGTTAAGCACTGAAGCTTTCTTT
CATSTPGLSTEAFF
>TRBD2|TRBJ2-2|16|TRBV9|-
TGTGCCAGCAGCGTAGGTTCTAGCGGTAACACCGGGGAGCTGTTTTTT
CASSVGSSGNTGELFF
>TRBD1|TRBJ2-1|16|TRBV7-2|-
TGTGCCAGCAGCCAAAAGGGGGGGACAGGGAACAATGAGCAGTTCTTC
CASSQKGGTGNNEQFF
>-|TRBJ2-1|13|TRBV24-1|few
TGTGCCACCAGTGATTTAGGGGTTGGTGAGCAGTTCTTC
CATSDLGVGEQFF
>-|TRBJ1-1|14|TRBV4-1|-
TGCGCCAGCAGCCAAGAGGGGAGTTGGACTGAAGCTTTCTTT
CASSQEGSWTEAFF
>TRBD2|TRBJ2-1|15|TRBV19|-
TGTGCCAGTAAGACTAGCGGGGGGGTCCACAATGAGCAGTTCTTC
CASKTSGGVHNEQFF
>-|TRBJ1-1|14|TRBV4-2|-
TGTGCCAGCAGCCAAGAACCCGGGAACACTGAAGCTTTCTTT
CASSQEPGNTEAFF
>-|TRBJ1-2|13|TRBV19|-
TGTGCCAGTAGTATAGTTCCAACAGGGGGCTACACCTTC
CASSIVPTGGYTF
>TRBD1|TRBJ1-2|15|TRBV29-1|-
TGCAGCGTTGAAACCGGGACAGGAGCTAACTATGGCTACACCTTC
CSVETGTGANYGYTF
>-|TRBJ1-3|13|TRBV29-1|once
TGCAGCGTGATAACTTACTCTGGAAACACCATATATTTT
CSVITYSGNTIYF
>-|TRBJ1-1|13|TRBV12-5|-
TGTGCTAGTGCCGAACAGGGCTACACTGAAGCTTTCTTT
CASAEQGYTEAFF
>TRBD1|TRBJ1-6|17|TRBV10-3|-
TGTGCCATCAGTGAGACTTTAGGACAGGCGGTTAATTCACCCCTCCACTTT
CAISETLGQAVNSPLHF
>TRBD1|TRBJ1-6|14|TRBV18|many
TGTGCCAGCTCCCTGACAGGGCGGAATTCACCCCTCCACTTT
CASSLTGRNSPLHF
>-|TRBJ1-3|15|TRBV9|-
TGTGCCAGCAGCGTAGTCCCAGGGTCCGGAAACACCATATATTTT
CASSVVPGSGNTIYF
>TRBD1|TRBJ2-4|16|TRBV9|once
TGTGCCAGCAGCGCTACAGGGGAAGGGTCCAAAAACATTCAGTACTTC
CASSATGEGSKNIQYF
>TRBD1|TRBJ2-7|14|TRBV12-5|-
TGTGCTAGTGCCCCGACAGGGGGTCCCTACGAGCAGTACTTC
CASAPTGGPYEQYF
>TRBD1|TRBJ1-2|16|TRBV6-6|-
TGTGCCAGCAGTTCAACAGGGGCAGGTGTAGGCAGCGGCTACACCTTC
CASSSTGAGVGSGYTF
>-|TRBJ1-1|14|TRBV2|-
TGTGCCAGCAGTGTCAGGCAGCGGGGGACTGAAGCTTTCTTT
CASSVRQRGTEAFF
>TRBD1|TRBJ1-2|15|TRBV5-6|-
TGTGCCAGCAGCCCGTGGGACAGGGATAACTATGGCTACACCTTC
CASSPWDRDNYGYTF